The text below deals with one TCR beta chain. Antigen specificity is unknown. They built TCR cDNA with 5'RACE template switching, a step that put in a universal primer site and UMIs. TCRdb redid the calling of the 5' RACE reads with MiXCR, one entry per CDR3 protein. The table includes under 550,000 distinct CDR3 sequences, roughly 22% detected once. The data derive from a study of T cells after yellow fever vaccination. Study background: Preparation of the low-cell-number fractions used SMART-Seq v4 Ultra Low Input. Regarding the study as a whole: FACS-sorted repertoires could harbor abundant contaminating bulk-population clonotypes. Shared CD4/CD8 clonotypes were a small share, likely from convergent recombination.

Germline V gene data show CDR1 as SQVTM and CDR2 as ANQGSEA. The CDR3 spans 13 residues. V was trimmed by 4 bases and J by 3 bases, leaving 12 bases between them. This clonotype was obtained from a man aged 18 to 29 who received the YFV17D yellow fever vaccine. The rearrangement joins TRBV29-1 to TRBJ2-5, with D hard to call. The source material was PBMCs, sampled 20 to 25 days after the first yellow fever vaccination. This CDR3 is CSVVWRPEETQYF. CDR3 DNA sequence: TGCAGCGTTGTGTGGCGCCCCGAAGAGACCCAGTACTTC.